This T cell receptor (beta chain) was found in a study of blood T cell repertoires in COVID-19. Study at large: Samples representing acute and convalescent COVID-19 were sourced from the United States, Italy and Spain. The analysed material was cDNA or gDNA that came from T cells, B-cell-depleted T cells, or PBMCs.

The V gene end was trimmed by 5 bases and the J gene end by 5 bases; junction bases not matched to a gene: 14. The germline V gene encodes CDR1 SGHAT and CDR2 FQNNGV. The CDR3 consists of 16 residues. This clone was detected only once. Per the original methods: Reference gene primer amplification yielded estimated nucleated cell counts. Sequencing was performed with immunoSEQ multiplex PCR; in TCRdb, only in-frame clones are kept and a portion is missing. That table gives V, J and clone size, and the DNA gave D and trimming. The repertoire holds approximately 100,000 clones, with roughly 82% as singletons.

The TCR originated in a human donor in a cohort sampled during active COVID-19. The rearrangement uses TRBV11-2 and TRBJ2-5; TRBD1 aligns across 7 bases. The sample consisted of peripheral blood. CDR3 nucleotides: TGTGCCAGCAGCCAGGGCAGAAGACAGGGTGAGGAGACCCAGTACTTC. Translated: CASSQGRRQGEETQYF. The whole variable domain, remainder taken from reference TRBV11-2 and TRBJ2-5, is EAGVAQSPRYKIIEKRQSVAFWCNPISGHATLYWYQQILGQGPKLLIQFQNNGVVDDSQLPKDRFSAERLKGVDSTLKIQPAKLEDSAVYLCASSQGRRQGEETQYFGPGTRLLVL.